These 26 T cell receptor beta chains originate from one sample sequenced in a study of CD8 T cells in Susac syndrome. With random hexamers, reverse transcription was performed on 0.5 to 1 ug of RNA. TCRdb re-called the immunoSEQ multiplex PCR reads with MiXCR, one entry per CDR3 protein. The profile shows some 180,000 distinct CDR3 sequences, around nine tenths of them singletons. The sample was CD4+ T cells from PBMCs. Receptors originate from a human donor with Susac syndrome.

The J gene is TRBJ1-5, the V gene TRBV19; 9 bases fit TRBD1. The CDR3 loop spans 13 amino acids. The J segment lost 5 bases and the V segment lost 9 bases, leaving 5 bases of the junction unmatched. Germline V gene data show CDR1 as LNHDA and CDR2 as SQIVND (reference sequence). The CDR3 DNA sequence: TGTGCCAGCACGGGACAGGGCCATCAGCCCCAGCATTTT. Protein product: CASTGQGHQPQHF.

The chain carries TRBV19 and TRBJ2-5; 9 bases line up with TRBD1. Unmatched junction bases numbered 0, after V lost 5 bases and J lost 2 bases. Germline V gene data show CDR1 as LNHDA and CDR2 as SQIVND (reference sequence). The CDR3 runs to 13 residues. DNA for the CDR3: TGTGCCAGTAGTGGACAGGGGCAAGAGACCCAGTACTTC. Its protein product is CASSGQGQETQYF.

This chain links TRBV20-1 with TRBJ2-1; tentative D call: TRBD2 (5 bases). Trimming cost V 5 bases and J 1 base, with 9 bases left between them. The CDR3 runs 13 residues. CDR1 and CDR2 from the germline V gene are DFQATT and SNEGSKA (reference sequence). The CDR3 reads CSAQAESYNEQFF. For the CDR3, the DNA is TGCAGTGCTCAAGCGGAGTCCTACAATGAGCAGTTCTTC.

V is TRBV19 and J is TRBJ2-4, with 7 positions matching TRBD2. The V gene end was trimmed by 10 bases and the J gene end by 3 bases; junction bases not matched to a gene: 12. The CDR3 sequence is 15 residues long. Germline assignment: CDR1 LNHDA and CDR2 SQIVND (reference sequence). The CDR3 coding sequence is TGTGCCACCATACCCTCCGGGGGGAACAAAAACATTCAGTACTTC. Residues: CATIPSGGNKNIQYF.

The rearrangement uses TRBV5-6 and TRBJ2-7, with TRBD1 matching 10 bases. Trimming cost V 1 base and J 5 bases; bases outside gene matches: 9. This CDR3 comprises 16 residues. CDR1 and CDR2 from the germline V gene are SGHDT and YYEEEE. The CDR3 loop reads CASSLIVGDRGHEQYF. In nucleotides, the CDR3 is TGTGCCAGCAGCTTGATTGTTGGGGACAGGGGCCACGAGCAGTACTTC.

The chain carries TRBV5-1 and TRBJ1-1; 9 bases line up with TRBD1. Germline trimming cut 5 bases from V and 1 base from J; bases unmatched to any gene: 3. Germline CDR1 and CDR2: SGHRS and YFSETQ. The CDR3 loop spans 14 amino acids. This CDR3 reads CASRYRGQNTEAFF. In DNA, the CDR3 is TGCGCCAGCAGATACAGGGGGCAGAACACTGAAGCTTTCTTT. Full variable domain (rest looked up from reference TRBV5-1 and TRBJ1-1): KAGVTQTPRYLIKTRGQQVTLSCSPISGHRSVSWYQQTPGQGLQFLFEYFSETQRNKGNFPGRFSGRQFSNSRSEMNVSTLELGDSALYLCASRYRGQNTEAFFGQGTRLTVV.

The chain uses TRBV2 and TRBJ1-4, with 7 bases lining up with TRBD1. V was pared by 6 bases and J by 0 bases, with 13 bases of the junction left unmatched. The CDR3 extends over 18 amino acids. In germline, CDR1 is SNHLY, CDR2 FYNNEI. Written as DNA, the CDR3 is TGTGCCAGCAGGAGATCCGGGACAGCCGAAACAACTAATGAAAAACTGTTTTTT. This codes for CASRRSGTAETTNEKLFF.

The chain links TRBV20-1 to TRBJ1-2; D is ambiguous. The V end was cut by 3 bases, the J end by 5 bases, with 10 bases between. CDR3 length: 12 residues. The germline CDR1 and CDR2 sequences are DFQATT and SNEGSKA (reference sequence). In nucleotides, the CDR3 is TGCAGTGCTAGTCGTGCCAGATATGGCTACACCTTC. Protein sequence: CSASRARYGYTF.

This clonotype was picked up one time. The chain joins TRBV18 to TRBJ1-2, with D perhaps matching TRBD1 (6 bases). Germline values: CDR1 KGHSH, CDR2 LQKENI. This CDR3 has 14 residues. V dropped 6 bases and J dropped 6 bases, with 17 bases sitting between them. Here the CDR3 reads CASSTGAEGDGYTF. The DNA for the CDR3 is TGTGCCAGCTCCACGGGGGCGGAGGGCGATGGCTACACCTTC. Drawing the rest from reference TRBV18 and TRBJ1-2, the complete variable domain is NAGVMQNPRHLVRRRGQEARLRCSPMKGHSHVYWYRQLPEEGLKFMVYLQKENIIDESGMPKERFSAEFPKEGPSILRIQQVVRGDSAAYFCASSTGAEGDGYTFGSGTRLTVV.

The rearrangement links TRBV27 to TRBJ1-2; TRBD1 is a possible D gene (6 bases). The germline V and J ends were trimmed by 5 bases and 4 bases, with 14 bases remaining between them. The CDR3 loop spans 14 amino acids. Per germline, CDR1 MNHEY and CDR2 SMNVEV (reference sequence). This CDR3 reads CASSLTGTIYGYTF. In nucleotides, the CDR3 is TGTGCCAGCAGTCTTACAGGGACTATCTATGGCTACACCTTC.

CDR3: CASSQVRLAGGSSIQYF. DNA of the CDR3: TGCGCCAGCAGCCAAGTTCGGCTAGCGGGTGGGTCCAGCATTCAGTACTTC. J is TRBJ2-4 and V is TRBV4-1, with TRBD2 matching over 8 bases. Germline V CDR1 and CDR2: MGHRA, YSYEKL. J gave up 9 bases and V 1 base, and 14 bases lay outside the gene matches. This CDR3 region has 17 residues.

The rearrangement links TRBV19 to TRBJ2-5; 7 bases are a match to TRBD1. Looked up from germline, CDR1 is LNHDA and CDR2 is SQIVND (reference sequence). The junction had 15 bases not matched to a gene; V was cut back by 6 bases and J by 14 bases. The CDR3 totals 13 residues. CDR3 nucleotides: TGTGCCAGTAGGGATTCGACAGGGTTCGGGCCCTACTTC. It codes for CASRDSTGFGPYF. The whole variable domain, filled in from reference TRBV19 and TRBJ2-5, reads DGGITQSPKYLFRKEGQNVTLSCEQNLNHDAMYWYRQDPGQGLRLIYYSQIVNDFQKGDIAEGYSVSREKKESFPLTVTSAQKNPTAFYLCASRDSTGFGPYFGPGTRLLVL.

This rearrangement joins TRBV19 to TRBJ2-5; D is ambiguous. CDR1 is LNHDA and CDR2 is SQIVND in the germline V gene (reference sequence). This CDR3 has 13 amino acids. Trimming removed 1 base from V and 5 bases from J, with 8 bases in between. CDR3 in DNA: TGTGCCAGTAGTATAGGGAGTATCGAGACCCAGTACTTC. It is translated as CASSIGSIETQYF. Filled out from reference TRBV19 and TRBJ2-5, the complete variable domain reads DGGITQSPKYLFRKEGQNVTLSCEQNLNHDAMYWYRQDPGQGLRLIYYSQIVNDFQKGDIAEGYSVSREKKESFPLTVTSAQKNPTAFYLCASSIGSIETQYFGPGTRLLVL.

This chain joins TRBV3-1 and TRBJ2-5; no firm D call. The V end lost 0 bases, the J end lost 2 bases, and 13 bases lay between the germline ends. Per germline, CDR1 LGHDT and CDR2 YNNKEL (reference sequence). This CDR3 region has 16 residues. The DNA for the CDR3 is TGTGCCAGCAGCCAAGATTGGGTCAACCTACAAGAGACCCAGTACTTC. Amino acids: CASSQDWVNLQETQYF.

The chain is built from TRBV30 and TRBJ1-1; TRBD1 agrees at 9 bases. V lost 3 bases, J lost 4 bases, and 3 bases stayed unmatched. Germline V gene data show CDR1 as GTSNPN and CDR2 as SVGIG (reference sequence). This CDR3 has 13 residues. The CDR3 DNA reads TGTGCCTGGAGCCGGGACAGGGCCACTGAAGCTTTCTTT. It is translated as CAWSRDRATEAFF.

V usage is TRBV12-3 or TRBV12-4 and J usage is TRBJ1-6; perhaps TRBD1 as D (6 bases). The CDR3 runs 16 residues. Trimming took 5 bases from V and 5 from J, leaving 16 bases between them. CDR3 bases: TGTGCCAGCAGTGAACAGGGTGGGAGGAATAATTCACCCCTCCACTTT. Protein product: CASSEQGGRNNSPLHF.

The chain links TRBV20-1 to TRBJ1-2, with 8 bases that match TRBD1. This CDR3 contains 13 residues. Germline loops: CDR1 DFQATT, CDR2 SNEGSKA (reference sequence). With 4 bases clipped from V and 3 bases from J, the junction kept 4 bases outside the gene matches. CDR3 in amino acids: CSATQGADYGYTF. CDR3 coding DNA: TGCAGTGCTACCCAGGGGGCGGACTATGGCTACACCTTC.

The V gene is TRBV2, the J gene TRBJ2-2; 7 positions match TRBD1. The CDR3 runs to 16 residues. J gave up 1 base and V 3 bases, and 5 bases lay outside the gene matches. CDR1 is SNHLY and CDR2 is FYNNEI in the germline V gene. The CDR3 sequence: CASSEIGTENTGELFF. DNA for the CDR3: TGTGCCAGCAGTGAGATAGGGACAGAGAACACCGGGGAGCTGTTTTTT.

This chain links TRBV14 with TRBJ2-7; D is undetermined. The germline V and J ends were trimmed by 4 bases and 5 bases, with 15 bases remaining between them. The CDR3 contains 14 residues. From germline, CDR1 is SGHDN and CDR2 FVKESK. The CDR3 DNA reads as TGTGCCAGCAGCCCATCCGGCCCAGCCAACGAGCAGTACTTC. Translation gives CASSPSGPANEQYF. Complete variable domain (other parts from reference TRBV14 and TRBJ2-7): EAGVTQFPSHSVIEKGQTVTLRCDPISGHDNLYWYRRVMGKEIKFLLHFVKESKQDESGMPNNRFLAERTGGTYSTLKVQPAELEDSGVYFCASSPSGPANEQYFGPGTRLTVT.

This chain joins TRBV3-1 and TRBJ2-2; TRBD1 agrees at 9 bases. CDR1 is LGHDT, CDR2 YNNKEL, per germline (reference sequence). With 5 bases clipped from V and 4 bases from J, the junction kept 8 bases outside the gene matches. The CDR3 sequence is 16 residues long. CDR3 DNA: TGTGCCAGCAGCTTACAGGGGGCCCTAGGCACCGGGGAGCTGTTTTTT. Amino acids: CASSLQGALGTGELFF. The full variable domain, rest sourced from reference TRBV3-1 and TRBJ2-2, is DTAVSQTPKYLVTQMGNDKSIKCEQNLGHDTMYWYKQDSKKFLKIMFSYNNKELIINETVPNRFSPKSPDKAHLNLHINSLELGDSAVYFCASSLQGALGTGELFFGEGSRLTVL.

This chain joins TRBV28 and TRBJ2-1, with D perhaps TRBD1 or TRBD2 (5 bases each). Germline CDR1 MDHEN, CDR2 SYDVKM. V was cut by 8 bases and J by 0 bases, with 14 bases left in between. The CDR3 length is 15 residues. CDR3 sequence reads: CASLPPGTSYNEQFF. In DNA, the CDR3 is TGTGCCAGCTTACCCCCCGGGACCTCCTACAATGAGCAGTTCTTC.

This clonotype has only one observation. The chain uses TRBV7-3 and TRBJ2-1; D not resolved. This CDR3 has 14 residues. The V end lost 4 bases, the J end lost 0 bases, and 7 bases lay between the germline ends. Germline V gene data show CDR1 as SGHTA and CDR2 as FQGTGA. The CDR3: CASSYQPSYNEQFF. In DNA form, the CDR3 reads TGTGCCAGCAGCTATCAGCCCTCCTACAATGAGCAGTTCTTC.

The chain is built from TRBV5-8 and TRBJ1-1; D is uncertain. The V gene lost 0 bases and the J gene lost 6 bases, with 3 bases spanning the gap. Germline V gene lookup returns CDR1 SGHTS and CDR2 YDEGEE. This CDR3 is 11 amino acids long. The CDR3 DNA follows: TGTGCCAGCAGCTTGGTCTCTGAAGCTTTCTTT. Residues: CASSLVSEAFF.

The rearrangement uses TRBV28 and TRBJ2-5; 8 bases line up with TRBD2. There are 15 residues in the CDR3. Trimming took 2 bases from V and 2 from J; bases not matched to a gene: 4. The germline CDR1 and CDR2 sequences are MDHEN and SYDVKM. The CDR3 reads CASSLGGRKQETQYF. The CDR3, as DNA: TGTGCCAGCAGTTTAGGCGGGAGGAAACAAGAGACCCAGTACTTC.

This clonotype was seen just once. The chain has TRBV20-1 and TRBJ2-7; 8 nucleotides match TRBD1. With V trimmed by 5 bases and J by 4 bases, 13 bases remained unmatched. The CDR3 is made up of 15 amino acids. CDR1 and CDR2 from the germline V gene are DFQATT and SNEGSKA (reference sequence). CDR3 protein: CSAGDTGGILYEQYF. CDR3 DNA: TGCAGTGCTGGCGATACAGGGGGAATATTATACGAGCAGTACTTC.

The chain employs TRBV19 and TRBJ2-3, with 7 positions matching TRBD2. Germline lookup yields CDR1 LNHDA and CDR2 SQIVND (reference sequence). This CDR3 comprises 14 residues. The trim removed 10 bases at V and 9 bases at J, leaving 16 bases unmatched. The CDR3 DNA sequence: TGTGCCACCCAGGGAAGGGCGGGGGAGCTAACGCAGTATTTT. This translates into CATQGRAGELTQYF.